This T cell receptor (beta chain) was captured by sequencing in a study of CD8 T cell repertoires and HIV-1 epitope variants. About the study: Each of Twenty-five Gag and Nef epitope peptides stimulated a separate culture. Epitopes were three Gag families plus Nef HW9 and YT9.

The CDR3 is 14 amino acids. Germline V lookup: CDR1 LNHDA, CDR2 SQIVND (reference sequence). The V end lost 7 bases, the J end lost 2 bases, and 11 bases lay between the germline ends. Survey-depth immunoSEQ sequencing covered TCR beta CDR3 regions. Clones were sequenced by immunoSEQ multiplex PCR, and TCRdb holds only the in-frame ones, with some missing. This table holds 80,000 to 95,000 clones, roughly four fifths found once. The sample comprised uncultured baseline CD8+ T cells from peripheral blood mononuclear cells (PBMCs). The V and J genes are TRBV19 and TRBJ1-4; no reliable D call. This clonotype was obtained from a male donor with HIV. DNA for the CDR3: TGTGCCAGTACCAGTCGGCTCACTAATGAAAAACTGTTTTTT. This sequence encodes CASTSRLTNEKLFF.